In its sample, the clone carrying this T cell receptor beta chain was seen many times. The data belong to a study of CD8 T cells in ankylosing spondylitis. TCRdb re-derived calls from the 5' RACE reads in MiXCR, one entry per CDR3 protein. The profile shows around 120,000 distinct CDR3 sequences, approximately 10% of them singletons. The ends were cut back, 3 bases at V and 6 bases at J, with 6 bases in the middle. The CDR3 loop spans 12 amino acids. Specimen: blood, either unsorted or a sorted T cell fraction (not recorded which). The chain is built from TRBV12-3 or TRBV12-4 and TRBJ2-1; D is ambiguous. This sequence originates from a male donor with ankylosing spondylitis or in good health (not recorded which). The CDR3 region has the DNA TGTGCCAGCAGTTTGTCCAGCAATGAGCAGTTCTTC. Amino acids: CASSLSSNEQFF.